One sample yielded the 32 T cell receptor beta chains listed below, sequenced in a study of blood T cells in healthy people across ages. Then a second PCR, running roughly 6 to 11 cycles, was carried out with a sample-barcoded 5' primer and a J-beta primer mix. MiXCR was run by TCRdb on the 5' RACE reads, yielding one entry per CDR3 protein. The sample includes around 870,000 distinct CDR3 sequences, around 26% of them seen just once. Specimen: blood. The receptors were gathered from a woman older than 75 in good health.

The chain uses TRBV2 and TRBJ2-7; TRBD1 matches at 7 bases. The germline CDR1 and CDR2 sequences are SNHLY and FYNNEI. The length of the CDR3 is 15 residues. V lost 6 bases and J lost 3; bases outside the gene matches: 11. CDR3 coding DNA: TGTGCCAGCAGCGAACCCCGGACAGGAGGCTACGAGCAGTACTTC. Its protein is CASSEPRTGGYEQYF.

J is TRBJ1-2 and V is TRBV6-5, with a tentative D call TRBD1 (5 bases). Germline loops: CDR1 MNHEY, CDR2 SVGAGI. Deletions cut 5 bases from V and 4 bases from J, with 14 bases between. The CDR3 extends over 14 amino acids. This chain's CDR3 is CASSRGREGYGYTF. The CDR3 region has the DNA TGTGCCAGCAGTAGGGGCAGGGAGGGCTATGGCTACACCTTC.

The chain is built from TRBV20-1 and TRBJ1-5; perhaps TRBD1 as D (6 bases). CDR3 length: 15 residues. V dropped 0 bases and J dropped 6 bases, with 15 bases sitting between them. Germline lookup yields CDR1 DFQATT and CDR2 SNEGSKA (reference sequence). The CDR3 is CSAREPRGTGQPQHF. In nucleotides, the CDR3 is TGCAGTGCTAGAGAGCCGAGGGGGACTGGTCAGCCCCAGCATTTT.

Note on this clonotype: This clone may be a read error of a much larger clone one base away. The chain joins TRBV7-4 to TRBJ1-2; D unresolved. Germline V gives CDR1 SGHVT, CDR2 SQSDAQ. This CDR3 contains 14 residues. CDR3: CASSLLYGFYRYTF. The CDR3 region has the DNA TGTGCCAGCAGCTTATTATACGGCTTCTATCGCTACACCTTC.

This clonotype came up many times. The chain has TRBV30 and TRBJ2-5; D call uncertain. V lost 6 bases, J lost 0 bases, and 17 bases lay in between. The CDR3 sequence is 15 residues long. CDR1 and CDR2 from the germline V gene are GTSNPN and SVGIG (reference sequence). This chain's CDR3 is CACMNRPLYQETQYF. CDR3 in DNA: TGTGCCTGCATGAACCGGCCCTTGTACCAAGAGACCCAGTACTTC.

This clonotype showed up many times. CDR3 sequence (DNA): TGTGCCAGCAGCGTTGGAGGGAGGTATGGCTACACCTTC. This translates into CASSVGGRYGYTF. This chain links TRBV9 with TRBJ1-2; D is unresolved. Germline values: CDR1 SGDLS, CDR2 YYNGEE. Trimming left V 2 bases short and J 5 bases short, with 10 bases between. This CDR3 comprises 13 residues.

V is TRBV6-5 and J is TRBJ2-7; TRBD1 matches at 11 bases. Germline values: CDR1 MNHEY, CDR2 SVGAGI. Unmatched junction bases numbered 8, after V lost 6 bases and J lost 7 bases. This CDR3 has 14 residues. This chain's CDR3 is CASRGTGGFREQYF. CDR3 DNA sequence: TGTGCCAGCAGGGGGACAGGGGGGTTCCGGGAGCAGTACTTC.

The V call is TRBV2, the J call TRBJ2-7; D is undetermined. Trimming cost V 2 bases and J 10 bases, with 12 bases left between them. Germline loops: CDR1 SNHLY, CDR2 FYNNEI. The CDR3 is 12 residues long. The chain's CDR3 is CASSETLGLQYF. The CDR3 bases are TGTGCCAGCAGTGAAACCCTCGGTCTTCAGTACTTC. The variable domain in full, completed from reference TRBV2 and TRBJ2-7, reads EPEVTQTPSHQVTQMGQEVILRCVPISNHLYFYWYRQILGQKVEFLVSFYNNEISEKSEIFDDQFSVERPDGSNFTLKIRSTKLEDSAMYFCASSETLGLQYFGPGTRLTVT.

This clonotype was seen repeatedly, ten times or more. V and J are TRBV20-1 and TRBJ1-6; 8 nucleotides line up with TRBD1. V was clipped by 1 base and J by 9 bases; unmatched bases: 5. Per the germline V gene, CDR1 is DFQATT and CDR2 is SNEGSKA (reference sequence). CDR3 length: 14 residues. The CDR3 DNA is TGCAGTGCTAGAGCCGGGACAGGCCCTTCACCCCTCCACTTT. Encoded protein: CSARAGTGPSPLHF.

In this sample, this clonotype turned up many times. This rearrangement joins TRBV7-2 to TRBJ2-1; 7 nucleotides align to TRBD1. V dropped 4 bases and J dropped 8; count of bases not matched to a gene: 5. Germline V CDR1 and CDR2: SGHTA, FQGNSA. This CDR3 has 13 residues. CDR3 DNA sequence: TGTGCCAGCAGCTCAAACAGGGGCTATGAGCAGTTCTTC. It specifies CASSSNRGYEQFF.

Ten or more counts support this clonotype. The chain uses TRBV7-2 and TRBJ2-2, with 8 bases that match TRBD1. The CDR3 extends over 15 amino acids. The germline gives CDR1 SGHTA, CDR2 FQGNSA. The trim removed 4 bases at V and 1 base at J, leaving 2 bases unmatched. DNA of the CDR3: TGTGCCAGCAGCTACGGGACAGGGAACACCGGGGAGCTGTTTTTT. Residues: CASSYGTGNTGELFF.

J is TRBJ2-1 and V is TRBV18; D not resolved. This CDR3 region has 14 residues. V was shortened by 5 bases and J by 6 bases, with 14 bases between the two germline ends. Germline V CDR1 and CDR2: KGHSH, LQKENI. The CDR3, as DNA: TGTGCCAGCTCATCGCCCCCGGGTGTCAATGAGCAGTTCTTC. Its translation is CASSSPPGVNEQFF.

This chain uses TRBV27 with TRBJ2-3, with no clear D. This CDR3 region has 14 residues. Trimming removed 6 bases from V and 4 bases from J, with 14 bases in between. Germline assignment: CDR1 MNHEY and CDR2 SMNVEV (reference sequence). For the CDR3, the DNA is TGTGCCAGCAGCCCGGATCACGGCTCAGATACGCAGTATTTT. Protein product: CASSPDHGSDTQYF.

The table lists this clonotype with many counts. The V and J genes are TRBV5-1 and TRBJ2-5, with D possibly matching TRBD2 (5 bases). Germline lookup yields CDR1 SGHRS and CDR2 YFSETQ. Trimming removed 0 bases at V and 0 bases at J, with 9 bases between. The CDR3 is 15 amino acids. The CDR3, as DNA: TGCGCCAGCAGCTTGGTGTCGGGGAACCAAGAGACCCAGTACTTC. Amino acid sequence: CASSLVSGNQETQYF.

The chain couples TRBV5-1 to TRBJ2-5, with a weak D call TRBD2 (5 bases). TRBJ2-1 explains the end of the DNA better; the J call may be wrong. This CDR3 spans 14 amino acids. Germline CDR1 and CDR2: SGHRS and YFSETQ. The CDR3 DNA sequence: TGCGCCAGCAGCTTGGAGGCGGCCCGGGGTGAGCAGTTCTTC. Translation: CASSLEAARGEQFF.

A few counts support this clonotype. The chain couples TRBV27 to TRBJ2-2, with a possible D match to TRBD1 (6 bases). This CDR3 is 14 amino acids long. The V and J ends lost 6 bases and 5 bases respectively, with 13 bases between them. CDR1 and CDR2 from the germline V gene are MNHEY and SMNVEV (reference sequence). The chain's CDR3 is CASSVQGRTGELFF. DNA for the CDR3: TGTGCCAGCAGCGTACAGGGTCGGACCGGGGAGCTGTTTTTT.

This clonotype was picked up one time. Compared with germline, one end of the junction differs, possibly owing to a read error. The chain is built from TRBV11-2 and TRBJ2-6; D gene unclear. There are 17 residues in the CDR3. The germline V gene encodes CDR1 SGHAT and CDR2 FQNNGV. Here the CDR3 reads CASNLKSRTSGANVLTF. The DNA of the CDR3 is TGTGCCAGCAACTTAAAAAGCAGGACCTCTGGGGCCAACGTCCTGACTTTC.

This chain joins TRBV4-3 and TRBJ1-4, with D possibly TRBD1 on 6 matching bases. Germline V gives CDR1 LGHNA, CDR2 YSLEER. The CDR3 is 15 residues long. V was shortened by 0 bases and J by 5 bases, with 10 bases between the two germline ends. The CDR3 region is CASSQETGTNEKLFF. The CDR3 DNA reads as TGCGCCAGCAGCCAAGAGACAGGTACCAATGAAAAACTGTTTTTT.

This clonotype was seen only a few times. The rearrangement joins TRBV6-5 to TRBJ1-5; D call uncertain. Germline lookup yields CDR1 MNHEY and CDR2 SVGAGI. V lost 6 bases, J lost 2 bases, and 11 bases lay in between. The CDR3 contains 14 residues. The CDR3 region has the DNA TGTGCCAGCAGGCCGGGCGGTCGCAATCAGCCCCAGCATTTT. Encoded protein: CASRPGGRNQPQHF.

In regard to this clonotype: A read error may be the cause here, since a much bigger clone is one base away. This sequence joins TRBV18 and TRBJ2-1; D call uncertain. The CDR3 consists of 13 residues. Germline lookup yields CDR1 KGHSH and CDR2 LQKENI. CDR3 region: CANSPSNRYEQFF. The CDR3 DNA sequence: TGTGCCAACTCACCCAGCAATAGATATGAGCAGTTCTTC. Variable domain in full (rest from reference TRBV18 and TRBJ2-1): NAGVMQNPRHLVRRRGQEARLRCSPMKGHSHVYWYRQLPEEGLKFMVYLQKENIIDESGMPKERFSAEFPKEGPSILRIQQVVRGDSAAYFCANSPSNRYEQFFGPGTRLTVL.

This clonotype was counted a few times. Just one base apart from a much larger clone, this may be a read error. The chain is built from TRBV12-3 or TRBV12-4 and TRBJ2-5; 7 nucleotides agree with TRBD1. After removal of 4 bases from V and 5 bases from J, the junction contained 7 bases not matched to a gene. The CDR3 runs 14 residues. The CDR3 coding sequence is TGTGCCAGCAGTTGGGGACAGCTGATGGAGACCCAGTACTTC. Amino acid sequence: CASSWGQLMETQYF.

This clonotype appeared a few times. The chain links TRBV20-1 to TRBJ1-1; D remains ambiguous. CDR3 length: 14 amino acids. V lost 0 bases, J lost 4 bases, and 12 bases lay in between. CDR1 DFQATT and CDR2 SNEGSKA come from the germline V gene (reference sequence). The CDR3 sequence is CSARDGRSSTEAFF. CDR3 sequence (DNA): TGCAGTGCTAGAGATGGCAGGTCGAGCACTGAAGCTTTCTTT.

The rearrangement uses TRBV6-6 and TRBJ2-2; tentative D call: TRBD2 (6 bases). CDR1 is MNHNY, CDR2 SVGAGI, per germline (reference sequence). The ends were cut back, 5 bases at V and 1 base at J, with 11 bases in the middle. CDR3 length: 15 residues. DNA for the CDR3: TGTGCCAGCAGTGGGGGACTGGGGAACACCGGGGAGCTGTTTTTT. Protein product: CASSGGLGNTGELFF.

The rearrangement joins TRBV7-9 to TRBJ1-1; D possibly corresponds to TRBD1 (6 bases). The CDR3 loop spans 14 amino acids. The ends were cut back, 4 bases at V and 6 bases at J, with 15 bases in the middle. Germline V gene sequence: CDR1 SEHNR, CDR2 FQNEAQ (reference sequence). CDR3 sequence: CASSSRPGAAEAFF. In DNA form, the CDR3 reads TGTGCCAGCAGCTCTAGGCCGGGGGCCGCTGAAGCTTTCTTT.

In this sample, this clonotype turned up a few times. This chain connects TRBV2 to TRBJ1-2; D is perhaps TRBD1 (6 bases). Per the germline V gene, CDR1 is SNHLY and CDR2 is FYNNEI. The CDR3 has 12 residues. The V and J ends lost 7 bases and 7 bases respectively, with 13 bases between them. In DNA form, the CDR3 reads TGTGCCAGCACTGGGGGGGGCTTTGGCTACACCTTC. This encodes CASTGGGFGYTF.

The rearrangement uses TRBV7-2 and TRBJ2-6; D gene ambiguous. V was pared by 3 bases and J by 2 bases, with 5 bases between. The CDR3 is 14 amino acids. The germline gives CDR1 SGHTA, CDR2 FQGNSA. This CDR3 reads CASSFTTGANVLTF. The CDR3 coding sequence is TGTGCCAGCAGCTTCACAACTGGGGCCAACGTCCTGACTTTC.

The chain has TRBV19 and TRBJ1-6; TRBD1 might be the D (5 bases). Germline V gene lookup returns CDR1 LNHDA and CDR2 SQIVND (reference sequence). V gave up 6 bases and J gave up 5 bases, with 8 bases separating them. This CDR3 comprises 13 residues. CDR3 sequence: CASSQTDNSPLHF. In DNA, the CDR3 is TGTGCCAGTAGCCAGACAGATAATTCACCCCTCCACTTT.

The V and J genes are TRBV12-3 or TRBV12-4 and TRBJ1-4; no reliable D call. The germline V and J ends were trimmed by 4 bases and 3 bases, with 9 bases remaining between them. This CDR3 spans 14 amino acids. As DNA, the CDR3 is TGTGCCAGCAGTTGTTATGGATCTAATGAAAAACTGTTTTTT. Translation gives CASSCYGSNEKLFF.

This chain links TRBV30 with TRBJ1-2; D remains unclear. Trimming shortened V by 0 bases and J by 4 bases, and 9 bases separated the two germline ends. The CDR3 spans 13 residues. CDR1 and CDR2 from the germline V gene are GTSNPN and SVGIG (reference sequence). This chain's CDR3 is CAWSVLPVYGYTF. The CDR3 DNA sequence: TGTGCCTGGAGTGTACTTCCGGTCTATGGCTACACCTTC.

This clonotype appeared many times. The CDR3 nucleotides are TGTGCCAGCAGCAAGGGACGGGAAACCTACGAGCAGTACTTC. It translates to CASSKGRETYEQYF. The chain uses TRBV11-2 and TRBJ2-7; either TRBD1 or TRBD2 may supply D (5 bases each). The CDR3 is 14 residues long. Germline V gene data show CDR1 as SGHAT and CDR2 as FQNNGV. Between the trimmed V and J ends, which lost 5 bases and 2 bases, there was a span of 13 bases.

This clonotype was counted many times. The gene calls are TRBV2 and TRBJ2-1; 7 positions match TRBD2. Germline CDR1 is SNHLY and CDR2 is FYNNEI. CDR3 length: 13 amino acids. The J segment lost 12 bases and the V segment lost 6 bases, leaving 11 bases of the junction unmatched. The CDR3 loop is CASRVAASGGQFF. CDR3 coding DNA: TGTGCCAGCAGGGTCGCGGCTAGCGGTGGGCAGTTCTTC.

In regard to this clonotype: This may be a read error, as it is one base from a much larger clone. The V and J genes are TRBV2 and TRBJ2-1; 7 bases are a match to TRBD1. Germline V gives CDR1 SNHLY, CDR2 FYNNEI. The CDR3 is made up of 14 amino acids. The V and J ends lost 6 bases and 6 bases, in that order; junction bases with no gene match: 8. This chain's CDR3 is CASRDNRGCNEQFF. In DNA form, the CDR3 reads TGTGCCAGCAGGGACAACAGGGGCTGCAATGAGCAGTTCTTC.